The 26 T cell receptor beta chains listed next were all sequenced from one sample in a study of blood T cells in healthy people across ages. The second PCR ran roughly 7 to 11 cycles with a sample-barcoded 5' primer and J-beta primers. TCRdb called the 5' RACE reads again in MiXCR, with one record for every CDR3 protein. The table has roughly 2 million distinct CDR3 sequences, roughly 50% seen once; the top ten hold less than 2.5%. The sample comprised blood. Every receptor here comes from a woman in her forties in good health.

The chain links TRBV6-6 to TRBJ2-1, with TRBD1 matching 7 bases. Germline values: CDR1 MNHNY, CDR2 SVGAGI (reference sequence). The ends lost 4 bases at V and 0 bases at J; junction bases unmatched: 3. The CDR3 has 15 amino acids. This CDR3 is CASSSDRDSYNEQFF. The CDR3 DNA is TGTGCCAGCAGTTCAGACAGGGACTCCTACAATGAGCAGTTCTTC.

The chain couples TRBV20-1 to TRBJ2-5; 8 bases map to TRBD2. The CDR3 extends over 14 amino acids. Germline-derived CDR1 and CDR2 are DFQATT and SNEGSKA (reference sequence). Losses at the gene ends were 6 bases for V and 2 bases for J; bases not matched to a gene: 8. As DNA, the CDR3 is TGCAGTGCCAAACCGGGGGGGTTACAAGAGACCCAGTACTTC. Its protein is CSAKPGGLQETQYF.

The V call is TRBV28, the J call TRBJ1-2; TRBD1 might be the D (5 bases). The CDR3 is 15 amino acids. The germline gives CDR1 MDHEN, CDR2 SYDVKM. V lost 7 bases to trimming and J lost 2 bases, with 17 bases between them. CDR3 DNA sequence: TGTGCCAGCATCTTACGGGGCAGGGAGAACTATGGCTACACCTTC. The encoded protein is CASILRGRENYGYTF.

The V and J genes are TRBV15 and TRBJ1-4; 7 bases line up with TRBD1. J lost 5 bases, V lost 0 bases, and 9 bases had no gene match. Germline V lookup: CDR1 LNHNV, CDR2 YYDKDF (reference sequence). This CDR3 is 17 amino acids long. Written as DNA, the CDR3 is TGTGCCACCAGCAGAGAACCTGGAAGGGGGCCCAATGAAAAACTGTTTTTT. Translation: CATSREPGRGPNEKLFF.

CDR3 nucleotide sequence: TGTGCCAGCAGCTTGGGAACAGCGAGTAGTGAAAAACTGTTTTTT. Residues: CASSLGTASSEKLFF. V gene TRBV5-5 combines with J gene TRBJ1-4; D is unclear. Per the germline V gene, CDR1 is SGHKS and CDR2 is YYEKEE (reference sequence). This CDR3 is 15 amino acids long. Trimming took 0 bases from V and 7 from J, leaving 13 bases between them.

Here the CDR3 DNA reads TGTGCCAGTCTAGCGGAGCCGACGAGAGATACGCAGTATTTT. Its protein product is CASLAEPTRDTQYF. J is TRBJ2-3 and V is TRBV6-1, with 7 bases lining up with TRBD2. The CDR3 length is 14 residues. The J segment lost 5 bases and the V segment lost 9 bases, leaving 11 bases of the junction unmatched. Germline V gene data show CDR1 as MNHNS and CDR2 as SASEGT.

The chain is built from TRBV24-1 and TRBJ2-5; 7 bases align to TRBD1. The CDR3 has 16 amino acids. V gave up 6 bases and J gave up 6 bases; unmatched junction bases: 15. Germline V gives CDR1 KGHDR, CDR2 SFDVKD. CDR3 residues: CATSPEARTGQQTQYF. The CDR3 nucleotides are TGTGCCACCAGTCCAGAAGCGAGGACAGGTCAGCAGACCCAGTACTTC.

This clonotype was counted between two and nine times. The chain carries TRBV10-3 and TRBJ1-1; 9 positions agree with TRBD1. Trimming cost V 3 bases and J 3 bases; bases outside gene matches: 8. The V gene's germline CDR1 is ENHRY and CDR2 SYGVKD. The CDR3 extends over 16 amino acids. The CDR3 DNA reads TGTGCCATCAGTGATACAGGGGGCTCGAGGGACACTGAAGCTTTCTTT. It yields the protein CAISDTGGSRDTEAFF.

This clonotype was found once. V and J are TRBV20-1 and TRBJ2-4; 7 bases are shared with TRBD2. The DNA matches TRBJ2-7 better at its end, which makes the J call doubtful. Germline V gene lookup returns CDR1 DFQATT and CDR2 SNEGSKA (reference sequence). CDR3 size: 14 residues. The CDR3 region is CSARARLALYEQYF. The CDR3 region has the DNA TGCAGTGCTAGAGCGAGACTAGCCCTTTACGAGCAGTACTTC.

The chain couples TRBV20-1 to TRBJ1-2; D perhaps matches TRBD1 (5 bases). V was pared by 1 base and J by 8 bases, with 17 bases between. Germline V gives CDR1 DFQATT, CDR2 SNEGSKA (reference sequence). This CDR3 spans 14 amino acids. CDR3 protein: CSARGETGGKGYTF. The CDR3 DNA follows: TGCAGTGCTAGAGGAGAGACGGGGGGTAAAGGCTACACCTTC.

This clonotype has only one observation. V usage is TRBV20-1 and J usage is TRBJ2-7; 9 nucleotides agree with TRBD1. CDR1 and CDR2 (germline): DFQATT, SNEGSKA (reference sequence). With V trimmed by 6 bases and J by 2 bases, 5 bases remained unmatched. CDR3 size: 13 residues. CDR3 DNA sequence: TGCAGTGCCTCCCGGGACAGGGCCTACGAGCAGTACTTC. Its protein product is CSASRDRAYEQYF.

This clonotype has only a few counts. This rearrangement joins TRBV7-2 to TRBJ1-2; D gene unclear. The germline V gene has CDR1 SGHTA and CDR2 FQGNSA. Deletions cut 6 bases from V and 6 bases from J, with 11 bases between. This CDR3 comprises 12 residues. Here the CDR3 reads CASSLLRDGYTF. The CDR3 DNA reads TGTGCCAGCAGTTTATTACGGGATGGCTACACCTTC.

V and J are TRBV5-1 and TRBJ2-7; possible D gene TRBD2, 6 bases. CDR1 SGHRS and CDR2 YFSETQ come from the germline V gene. Trimming stripped 5 bases from V and 0 bases from J, with 15 bases between. The CDR3 consists of 15 residues. CDR3 residues: CASSWGLKDSYEQYF. CDR3 bases: TGCGCCAGCAGTTGGGGACTCAAAGACTCCTACGAGCAGTACTTC.

This clonotype has more than one count but fewer than ten. The chain employs TRBV6-2 or TRBV6-3 and TRBJ1-5; 8 positions agree with TRBD1. With 2 bases clipped from V and 5 bases from J, the junction kept 8 bases outside the gene matches. Germline V gene lookup returns CDR1 MNHEY and CDR2 SVGEGT. The CDR3 loop spans 16 amino acids. CDR3: CASSYPGTGTDQPQHF. In nucleotides, the CDR3 is TGTGCCAGCAGTTACCCCGGGACAGGAACGGATCAGCCCCAGCATTTT.

This clonotype was observed a few times. The rearrangement joins TRBV9 to TRBJ2-1; D unclear. Per the germline V gene, CDR1 is SGDLS and CDR2 is YYNGEE. The CDR3 runs to 13 residues. Deletions cut 5 bases from V and 0 bases from J, with 6 bases between. CDR3 sequence (DNA): TGTGCCAGCAGAGAGATCTCCTACAATGAGCAGTTCTTC. This sequence encodes CASREISYNEQFF.

This clonotype was seen more than once but under ten times. V and J are TRBV12-3 or TRBV12-4 and TRBJ1-5, with 8 bases fitting TRBD1. The CDR3 contains 16 residues. V shed 6 bases and J 7 bases; nucleotides not matched to a gene: 14. CDR3 sequence (DNA): TGTGCCAGCAGCGACCCGCAGGGGGCCGGGAGGCAGCCCCAGCATTTT. This gives the protein CASSDPQGAGRQPQHF.

The table lists this clonotype with a few counts. The chain recombines TRBV10-3 with TRBJ2-7; a possible D gene is TRBD1 (5 bases). The CDR3 has 15 amino acids. With 3 bases removed from V and 0 bases from J, the gap between germline ends came to 12 bases. Germline CDR1 is ENHRY and CDR2 is SYGVKD. The CDR3 nucleotides read TGTGCCATCAGTGAACCCGACAGAAACTCCTACGAGCAGTACTTC. This translates into CAISEPDRNSYEQYF.

The chain couples TRBV7-2 to TRBJ2-7; TRBD2 matches at 9 bases. The CDR3 has 17 residues. Trimming removed 0 bases from V and 0 bases from J; junction bases left unmatched: 6. In germline, CDR1 is SGHTA, CDR2 FQGNSA. For the CDR3, the DNA is TGTGCCAGCAGCTTAGCGCGGGGGGGCTGGAGCTCCTACGAGCAGTACTTC. It yields the protein CASSLARGGWSSYEQYF.

This clonotype was counted only a few times. The chain uses TRBV7-2 and TRBJ2-7; 7 bases agree with TRBD1. The CDR3 extends over 13 amino acids. The V segment lost 6 bases and the J segment 6 bases; nucleotides outside the gene matches: 8. The germline CDR1 and CDR2 sequences are SGHTA and FQGNSA. The CDR3 protein is CASRYTQGREQYF. The DNA for the CDR3 is TGTGCCAGCAGGTATACACAGGGGCGCGAGCAGTACTTC.

The rearrangement links TRBV20-1 to TRBJ1-2; 8 nucleotides agree with TRBD1. CDR3 length: 14 amino acids. From germline, CDR1 is DFQATT and CDR2 SNEGSKA (reference sequence). J gave up 4 bases and V 5 bases, and 9 bases lay outside the gene matches. In nucleotides, the CDR3 is TGCAGTGCTTCCGACAGGGGCACTACCTATGGCTACACCTTC. Its protein is CSASDRGTTYGYTF.

The chain is built from TRBV4-2 and TRBJ2-1, with D possibly matching TRBD2 (6 bases). Trimming took 4 bases from V and 8 from J, leaving 12 bases between them. The CDR3 length is 13 residues. Germline V gene sequence: CDR1 LGHNA, CDR2 YNFKEQ. CDR3 bases: TGTGCCAGCAGCCCGGGAGACTTGGATGAGCAGTTCTTC. This translates into CASSPGDLDEQFF.

This clonotype was seen more than once but under ten times. CDR3 bases: TGTGCCACCAGCGTGACACAGGGATGGGAGACCCAGTACTTC. It codes for CATSVTQGWETQYF. The V call is TRBV15, the J call TRBJ2-5; D may be TRBD1 (6 bases). The germline gives CDR1 LNHNV, CDR2 YYDKDF (reference sequence). Trimming removed 5 bases from V and 5 bases from J, with 15 bases in between. CDR3 length: 14 residues.

This clonotype turned up a few times. The V gene is TRBV20-1, the J gene TRBJ2-3, with 9 bases aligning to TRBD2. V was pared by 3 bases and J by 2 bases, with 3 bases of the junction left unmatched. Germline V gene data show CDR1 as DFQATT and CDR2 as SNEGSKA (reference sequence). This CDR3 is 14 amino acids long. The CDR3 loop is CSASLAGYTDTQYF. The CDR3, as DNA: TGCAGTGCTAGTCTAGCGGGATACACAGATACGCAGTATTTT.

This rearrangement joins TRBV7-2 to TRBJ2-3; 13 nucleotides match TRBD2. The germline gives CDR1 SGHTA, CDR2 FQGNSA. This CDR3 comprises 17 residues. V was pared by 2 bases and J by 5 bases, with 7 bases of the junction left unmatched. The CDR3 DNA follows: TGTGCCAGCAGCTTACCTTCGGGACTAGCGGGGCAAGATACGCAGTATTTT. It is translated as CASSLPSGLAGQDTQYF.

In DNA, the CDR3 is TGTGCCAGCAGCCAAGATGGGACATTCACCTACGAGCAGTACTTC. This gives the protein CASSQDGTFTYEQYF. The V gene is TRBV4-2, the J gene TRBJ2-7, with a weak D call TRBD1 (6 bases). Trimming took 0 bases from V and 2 from J, leaving 11 bases between them. Germline V CDR1 and CDR2: LGHNA, YNFKEQ. This CDR3 has 15 amino acids.

The rearrangement joins TRBV7-2 to TRBJ2-5; the match to TRBD2 covers 14 bases. Trimming removed 4 bases from V and 4 bases from J; junction bases left unmatched: 5. Germline lookup yields CDR1 SGHTA and CDR2 FQGNSA. This CDR3 has 16 residues. The CDR3 here is CASSYGLAGGGETQYF. CDR3 DNA sequence: TGTGCCAGCAGCTACGGACTAGCGGGGGGAGGAGAGACCCAGTACTTC.